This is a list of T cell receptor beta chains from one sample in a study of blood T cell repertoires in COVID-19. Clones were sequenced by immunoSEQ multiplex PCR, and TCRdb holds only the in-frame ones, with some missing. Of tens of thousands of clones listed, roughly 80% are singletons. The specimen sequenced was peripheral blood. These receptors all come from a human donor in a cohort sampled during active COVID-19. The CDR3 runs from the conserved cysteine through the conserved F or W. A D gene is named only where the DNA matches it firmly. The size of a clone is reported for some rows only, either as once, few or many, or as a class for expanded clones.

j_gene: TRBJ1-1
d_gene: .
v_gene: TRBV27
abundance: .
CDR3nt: TGTGCCAGCCTCGGGACAAAACCGACGAACACTGAAGCTTTCTTT
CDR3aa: CASLGTKPTNTEAFF

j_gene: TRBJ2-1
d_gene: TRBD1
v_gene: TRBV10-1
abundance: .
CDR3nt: TGCGCCAGCCCGGAACGGACCGGGACAGAGGGCAATGAGCAGTTCTTC
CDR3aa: CASPERTGTEGNEQFF

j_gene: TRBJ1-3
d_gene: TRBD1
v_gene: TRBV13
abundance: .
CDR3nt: TGTGCCAGCTCGACAGGGACCTCTGGAAACACCATATATTTT
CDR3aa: CASSTGTSGNTIYF

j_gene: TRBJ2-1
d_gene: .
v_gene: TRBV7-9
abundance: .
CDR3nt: TGTGCCAGCAGTTCTGACAGGTGGCTTTACAATGAGCAGTTCTTC
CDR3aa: CASSSDRWLYNEQFF

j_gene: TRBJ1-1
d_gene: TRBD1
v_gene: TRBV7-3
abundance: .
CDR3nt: TGTGCCAGCAGCTTGGATGGGGACAGGTTAGAGGCGGAAGCTTTCTTT
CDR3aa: CASSLDGDRLEAEAFF

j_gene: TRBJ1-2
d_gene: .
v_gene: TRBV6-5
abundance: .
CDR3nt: TGTGCCAGCAGTTACTCCCACCTAACTTCGGACTATGGCTACACCTTC
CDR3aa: CASSYSHLTSDYGYTF

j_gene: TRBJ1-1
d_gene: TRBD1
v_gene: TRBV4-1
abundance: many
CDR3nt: TGCGCCAGCAGCCATCCCGGACAGGGGGCGACTGAAGCTTTCTTT
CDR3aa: CASSHPGQGATEAFF

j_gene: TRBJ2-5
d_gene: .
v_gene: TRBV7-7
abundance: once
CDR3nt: TGTGCCAGCAGCTTATTGGGGGCGGGTAAAGAGACCCAGTACTTC
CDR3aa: CASSLLGAGKETQYF

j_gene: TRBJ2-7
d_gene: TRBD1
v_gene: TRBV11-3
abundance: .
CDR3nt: TGTGCCAGCAGCTTGAGGGACAGCTACGAGCAGTACTTC
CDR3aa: CASSLRDSYEQYF

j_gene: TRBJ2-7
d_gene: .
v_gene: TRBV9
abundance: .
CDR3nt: TGTGCCAGCAGCGTAGCTTTAGGGGAGGACTACGAGCAGTACTTC
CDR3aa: CASSVALGEDYEQYF

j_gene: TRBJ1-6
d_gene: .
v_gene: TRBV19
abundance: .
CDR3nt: TGTGCCAGTAGTACAGGAGGACGTTCACCCCTCCACTTT
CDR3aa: CASSTGGRSPLHF

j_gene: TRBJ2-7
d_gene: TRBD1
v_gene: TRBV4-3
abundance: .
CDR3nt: TGCGCCAGCAGCCAAGATCATACAGGGGATGTCGGGGTAGCCTACGAGCAGTACTTC
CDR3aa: CASSQDHTGDVGVAYEQYF

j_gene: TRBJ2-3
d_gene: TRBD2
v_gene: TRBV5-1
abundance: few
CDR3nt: TGCGCCAGCAGCTTACCCTTTCCCCGAACTCTAGCGGGCACAGATACGCAGTATTTT
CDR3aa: CASSLPFPRTLAGTDTQYF

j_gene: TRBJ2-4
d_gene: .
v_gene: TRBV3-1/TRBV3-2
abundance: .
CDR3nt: TGTGCCAGCAGCCAATTCTCAGCGGTGTACTTC
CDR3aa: CASSQFSAVYF

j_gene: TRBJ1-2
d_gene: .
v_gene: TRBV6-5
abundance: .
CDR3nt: TGTGCCAGCAGCGCGGGAAGGGTGGGCTACACCTTC
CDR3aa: CASSAGRVGYTF

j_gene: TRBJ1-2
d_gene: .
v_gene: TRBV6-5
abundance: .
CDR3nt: TGTGCCAGCTCGGCAGGGAGCTACACCTTC
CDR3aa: CASSAGSYTF

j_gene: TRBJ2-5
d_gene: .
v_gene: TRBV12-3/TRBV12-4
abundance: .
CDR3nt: TGTGCCAGCAGTTTGATAGTCACAGAGACCCAGTACTTC
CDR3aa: CASSLIVTETQYF